The entry below gives a single TCR beta chain sequence along with its context. Clones were sequenced by immunoSEQ multiplex PCR, and TCRdb holds only the in-frame ones, with some missing. The data contain about 120,000 clones, around 89% of them singletons. This record belongs to a study of T cell responses to AZD1222 COVID-19 vaccine. Specimen: peripheral blood, collected on day 0 of AZD1222 vaccination. The receptor's source is an adult in good health.

The CDR3 spells CASSLDQGAANYGYTF. Here the CDR3 DNA reads TGTGCCAGCAGCTTAGACCAGGGGGCGGCTAACTATGGCTACACCTTC. V and J are TRBV7-2 and TRBJ1-2, with TRBD1 matching over 8 bases. The CDR3 covers 16 residues. V lost 1 base to trimming and J lost 0 bases; unmatched junction nucleotides: 4. Germline CDR1 and CDR2: SGHTA and FQGNSA.